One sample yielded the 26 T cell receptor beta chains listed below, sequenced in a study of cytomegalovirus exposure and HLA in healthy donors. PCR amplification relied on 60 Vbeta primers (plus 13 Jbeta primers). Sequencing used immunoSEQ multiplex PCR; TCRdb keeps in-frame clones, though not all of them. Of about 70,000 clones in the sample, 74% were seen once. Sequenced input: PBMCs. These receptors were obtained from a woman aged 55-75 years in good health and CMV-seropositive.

The CDR3 coding sequence is TGTGCCAGCACCCAGGGGCACGAGCAGTACTTC. This gives the protein CASTQGHEQYF. V gene TRBV6-5 combines with J gene TRBJ2-7, with D possibly TRBD1 on 6 matching bases. Germline loops: CDR1 MNHEY, CDR2 SVGAGI. V was pared by 7 bases and J by 5 bases, with 9 bases between. The CDR3 spans 11 residues.

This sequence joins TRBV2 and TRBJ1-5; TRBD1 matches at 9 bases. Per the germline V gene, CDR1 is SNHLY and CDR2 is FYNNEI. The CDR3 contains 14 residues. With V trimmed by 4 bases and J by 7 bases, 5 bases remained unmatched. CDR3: CASSVQGAEQPQHF. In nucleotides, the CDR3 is TGTGCCAGCAGTGTACAGGGGGCAGAACAGCCCCAGCATTTT.

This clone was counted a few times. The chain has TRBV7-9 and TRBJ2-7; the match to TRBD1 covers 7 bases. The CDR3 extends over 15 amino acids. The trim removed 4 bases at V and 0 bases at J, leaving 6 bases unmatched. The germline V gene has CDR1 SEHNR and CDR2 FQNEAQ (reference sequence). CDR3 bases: TGTGCCAGCAGCTCAGACAGGGTAAACTCCTACGAGCAGTACTTC. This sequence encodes CASSSDRVNSYEQYF.

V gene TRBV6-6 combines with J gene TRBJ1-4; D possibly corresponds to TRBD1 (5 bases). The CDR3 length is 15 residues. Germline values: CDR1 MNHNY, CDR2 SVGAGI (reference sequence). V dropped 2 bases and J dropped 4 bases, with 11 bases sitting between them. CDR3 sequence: CASSYTDGHNEKLFF. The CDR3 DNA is TGTGCCAGCAGTTACACGGACGGACATAATGAAAAACTGTTTTTT.

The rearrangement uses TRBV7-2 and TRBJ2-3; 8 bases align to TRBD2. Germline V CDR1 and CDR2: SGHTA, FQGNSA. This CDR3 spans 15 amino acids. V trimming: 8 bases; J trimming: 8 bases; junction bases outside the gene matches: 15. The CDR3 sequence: CASSVGSGGKGTQYF. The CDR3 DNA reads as TGTGCCAGCTCCGTCGGGAGCGGGGGAAAGGGTACGCAGTATTTT.

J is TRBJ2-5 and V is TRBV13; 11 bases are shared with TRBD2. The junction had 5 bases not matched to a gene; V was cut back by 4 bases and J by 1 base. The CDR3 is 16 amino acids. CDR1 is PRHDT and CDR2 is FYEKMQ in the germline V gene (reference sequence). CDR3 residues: CASSSLAGGIQETQYF. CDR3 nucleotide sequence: TGTGCCAGCAGCTCCCTAGCGGGGGGTATCCAAGAGACCCAGTACTTC.

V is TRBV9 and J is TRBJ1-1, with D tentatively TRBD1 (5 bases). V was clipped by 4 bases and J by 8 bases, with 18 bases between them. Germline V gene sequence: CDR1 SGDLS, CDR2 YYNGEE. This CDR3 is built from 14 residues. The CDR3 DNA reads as TGTGCCAGCAGCCCCCCTTATGGGGCAGAAGAAGCTTTCTTT. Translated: CASSPPYGAEEAFF.

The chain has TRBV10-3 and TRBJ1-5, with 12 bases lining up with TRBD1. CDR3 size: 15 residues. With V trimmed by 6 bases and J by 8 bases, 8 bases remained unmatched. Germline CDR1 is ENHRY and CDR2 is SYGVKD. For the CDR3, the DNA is TGTGCCATCAGGGGGACAGGGGGCGGAGGGGAGCCCCAGCATTTT. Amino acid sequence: CAIRGTGGGGEPQHF.

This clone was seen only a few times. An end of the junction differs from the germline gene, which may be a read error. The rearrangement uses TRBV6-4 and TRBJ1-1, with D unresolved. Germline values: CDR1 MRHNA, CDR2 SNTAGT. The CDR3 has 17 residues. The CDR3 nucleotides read TGTGCCAGCGGTGAAGAGGGCCCTTCCCCTCTGAACACTGAAGCTTTCTTT. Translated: CASGEEGPSPLNTEAFF.

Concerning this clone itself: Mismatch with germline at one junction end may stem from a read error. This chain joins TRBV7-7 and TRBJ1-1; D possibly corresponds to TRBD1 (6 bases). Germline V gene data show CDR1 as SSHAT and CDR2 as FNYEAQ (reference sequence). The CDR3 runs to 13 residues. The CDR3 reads CASSMDRNTEAFF. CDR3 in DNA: TGTGCTAGCAGTATGGACAGGAACACTGAAGCTTTCTTT.

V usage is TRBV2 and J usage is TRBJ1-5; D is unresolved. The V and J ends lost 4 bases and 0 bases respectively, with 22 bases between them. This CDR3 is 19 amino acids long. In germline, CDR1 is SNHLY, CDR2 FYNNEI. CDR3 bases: TGTGCCAGCAGTGGAAGGAGAACTGGGATGAGGGATAGCAATCAGCCCCAGCATTTT. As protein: CASSGRRTGMRDSNQPQHF.

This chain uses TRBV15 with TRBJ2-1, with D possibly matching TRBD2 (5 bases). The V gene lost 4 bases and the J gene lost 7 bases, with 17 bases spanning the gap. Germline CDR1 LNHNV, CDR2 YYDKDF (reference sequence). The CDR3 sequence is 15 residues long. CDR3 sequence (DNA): TGTGCCACCAGCATACGCAACTTACCGGGGAATGAGCAGTTCTTC. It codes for CATSIRNLPGNEQFF.

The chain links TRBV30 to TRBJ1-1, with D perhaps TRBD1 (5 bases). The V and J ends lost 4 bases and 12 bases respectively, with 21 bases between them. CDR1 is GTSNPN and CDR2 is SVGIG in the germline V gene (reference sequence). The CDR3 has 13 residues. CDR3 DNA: TGTGCCTGGAATTCAGGGCCCGGCCGGATACCTTTCTTT. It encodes CAWNSGPGRIPFF.

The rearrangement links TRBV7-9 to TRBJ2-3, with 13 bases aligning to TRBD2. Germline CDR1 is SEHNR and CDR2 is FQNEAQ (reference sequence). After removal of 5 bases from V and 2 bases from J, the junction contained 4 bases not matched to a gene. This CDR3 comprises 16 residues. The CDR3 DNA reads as TGTGCCAGCAGCCAGACTAGCGGGGGGAACACAGATACGCAGTATTTT. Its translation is CASSQTSGGNTDTQYF.

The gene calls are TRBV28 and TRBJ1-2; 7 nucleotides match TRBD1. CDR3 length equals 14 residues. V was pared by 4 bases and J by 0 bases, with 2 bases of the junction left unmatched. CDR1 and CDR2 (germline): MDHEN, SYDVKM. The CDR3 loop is CASSSGTANYGYTF. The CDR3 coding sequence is TGTGCCAGCAGTTCAGGGACAGCTAACTATGGCTACACCTTC.

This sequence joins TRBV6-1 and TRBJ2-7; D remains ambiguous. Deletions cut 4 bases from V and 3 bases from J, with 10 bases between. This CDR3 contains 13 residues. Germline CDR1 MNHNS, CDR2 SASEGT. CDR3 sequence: CASSALFFYEQYF. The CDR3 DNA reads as TGTGCCAGCAGTGCTCTATTTTTCTACGAGCAGTACTTC.

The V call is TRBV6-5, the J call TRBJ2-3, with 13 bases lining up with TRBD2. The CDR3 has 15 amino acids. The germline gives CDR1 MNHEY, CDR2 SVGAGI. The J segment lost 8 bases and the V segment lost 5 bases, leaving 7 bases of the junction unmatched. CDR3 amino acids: CASSPGLAGTVTQYF. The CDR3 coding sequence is TGTGCCAGCAGTCCGGGACTAGCGGGGACGGTTACGCAGTATTTT.

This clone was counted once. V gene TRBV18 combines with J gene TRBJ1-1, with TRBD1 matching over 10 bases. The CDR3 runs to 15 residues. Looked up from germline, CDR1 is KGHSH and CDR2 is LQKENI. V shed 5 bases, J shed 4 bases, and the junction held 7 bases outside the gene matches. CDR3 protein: CASSSGTGASTEAFF. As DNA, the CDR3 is TGTGCCAGCTCATCCGGGACAGGGGCGAGCACTGAAGCTTTCTTT.

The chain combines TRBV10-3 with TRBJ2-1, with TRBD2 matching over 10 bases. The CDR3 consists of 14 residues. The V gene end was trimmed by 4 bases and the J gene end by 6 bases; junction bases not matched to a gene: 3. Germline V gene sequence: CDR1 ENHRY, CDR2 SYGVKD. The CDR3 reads CAISASGRVNEQFF. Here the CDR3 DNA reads TGTGCCATCAGTGCAAGCGGGAGGGTCAATGAGCAGTTCTTC.

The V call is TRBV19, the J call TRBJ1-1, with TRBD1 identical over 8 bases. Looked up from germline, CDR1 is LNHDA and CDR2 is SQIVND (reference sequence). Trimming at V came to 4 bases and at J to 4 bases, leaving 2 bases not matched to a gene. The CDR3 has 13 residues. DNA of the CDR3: TGTGCCAGTAGTAGAGGACAGGGCACTGAAGCTTTCTTT. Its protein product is CASSRGQGTEAFF.

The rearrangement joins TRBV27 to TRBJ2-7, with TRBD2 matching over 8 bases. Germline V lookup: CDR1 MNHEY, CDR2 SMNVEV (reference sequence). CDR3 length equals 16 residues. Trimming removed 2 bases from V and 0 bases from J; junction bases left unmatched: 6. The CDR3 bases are TGTGCCAGCAGTTTAACTCGGACTAGCTTCTCCTACGAGCAGTACTTC. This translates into CASSLTRTSFSYEQYF.

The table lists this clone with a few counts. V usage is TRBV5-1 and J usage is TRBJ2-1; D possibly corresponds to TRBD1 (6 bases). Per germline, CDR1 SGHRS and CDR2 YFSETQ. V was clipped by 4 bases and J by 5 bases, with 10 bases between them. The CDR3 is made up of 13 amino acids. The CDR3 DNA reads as TGCGCCAGCAGCCCACAGGGAGACAATGAGCAGTTCTTC. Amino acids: CASSPQGDNEQFF.

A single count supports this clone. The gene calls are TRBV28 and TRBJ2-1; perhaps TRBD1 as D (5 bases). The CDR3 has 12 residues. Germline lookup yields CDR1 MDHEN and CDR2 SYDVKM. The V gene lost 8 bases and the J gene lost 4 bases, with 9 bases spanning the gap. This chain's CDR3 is CASCDSYNEQFF. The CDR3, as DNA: TGTGCCAGCTGTGACAGTTACAATGAGCAGTTCTTC.

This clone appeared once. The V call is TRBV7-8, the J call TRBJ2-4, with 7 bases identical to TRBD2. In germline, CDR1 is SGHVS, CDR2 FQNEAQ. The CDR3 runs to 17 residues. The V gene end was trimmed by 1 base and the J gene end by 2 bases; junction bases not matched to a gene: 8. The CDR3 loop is CASSLGASGSSKNIQYF. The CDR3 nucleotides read TGTGCCAGCAGCTTAGGGGCTAGCGGCAGTTCCAAAAACATTCAGTACTTC.

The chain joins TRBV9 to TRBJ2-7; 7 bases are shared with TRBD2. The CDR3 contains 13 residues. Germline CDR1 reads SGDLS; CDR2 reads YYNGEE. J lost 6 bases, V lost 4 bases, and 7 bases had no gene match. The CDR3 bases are TGTGCCAGCAGCCCCCCCGCGGGAGTCGAGCAGTACTTC. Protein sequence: CASSPPAGVEQYF.

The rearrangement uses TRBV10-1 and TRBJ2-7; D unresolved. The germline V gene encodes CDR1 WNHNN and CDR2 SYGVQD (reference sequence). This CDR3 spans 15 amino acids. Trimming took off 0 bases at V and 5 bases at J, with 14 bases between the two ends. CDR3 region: CASSESREVRNEQYF. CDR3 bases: TGCGCCAGCAGTGAGTCTCGAGAGGTTCGAAACGAGCAGTACTTC.